One and the same sample provided the 7 T cell receptor beta chains below, sequenced in a study of early T cells in non-severe SARS-CoV-2 infection. TCRdb re-called the 5' RACE reads with MiXCR, one entry per CDR3 protein. The profile shows roughly 45,000 distinct CDR3 sequences, over 5% of them singletons. Specimen: whole blood, collected at baseline. These receptors all stem from an adult who was a healthcare worker with PCR-confirmed SARS-CoV-2 infection or an uninfected control (not recorded which).

This clonotype was counted a few times. The chain joins TRBV27 to TRBJ1-5; 8 bases fit TRBD1. There are 15 residues in the CDR3. Germline CDR1 and CDR2: MNHEY and SMNVEV (reference sequence). V shed 5 bases and J 5 bases; nucleotides not matched to a gene: 8. The CDR3 DNA reads TGTGCCAGCAGTGCCTCAGGGGGCACCCATCAGCCCCAGCATTTT. It specifies CASSASGGTHQPQHF.

This clonotype was seen a handful of times. The CDR3 region is CASSPRGVATNEKLFF. CDR3 nucleotides: TGTGCCAGCAGCCCCAGAGGGGTAGCAACTAATGAAAAACTGTTTTTT. The chain couples TRBV7-2 to TRBJ1-4, with a possible D match to TRBD1 (5 bases). Deletions cut 5 bases from V and 0 bases from J, with 13 bases between. CDR1 SGHTA and CDR2 FQGNSA come from the germline V gene. CDR3 length equals 16 residues.

This clonotype was recorded at least ten times. The rearrangement uses TRBV9 and TRBJ2-2; the D is unclear. V lost 0 bases, J lost 0 bases, and 9 bases lay in between. Germline CDR1 SGDLS, CDR2 YYNGEE. The CDR3 extends over 16 amino acids. DNA for the CDR3: TGTGCCAGCAGCGTAGCGTCCACGGCGAACACCGGGGAGCTGTTTTTT. Encoded protein: CASSVASTANTGELFF.

The gene calls are TRBV7-3 and TRBJ2-2; no firm D call. CDR1 SGHTA and CDR2 FQGTGA come from the germline V gene. The CDR3 is made up of 13 amino acids. V lost 0 bases and J lost 6, with 5 bases in between. The CDR3, as DNA: TGTGCCAGCAGCTTAACAGGAGCCGGGGAGCTGTTTTTT. The encoded protein is CASSLTGAGELFF.

By sample fraction, this clonotype is large (0.1 to 1%). The rearrangement joins TRBV28 to TRBJ1-1, with D hard to call. Germline loops: CDR1 MDHEN, CDR2 SYDVKM. CDR3 length equals 15 residues. Trimming removed 1 base from V and 7 bases from J, with 16 bases in between. The CDR3 nucleotides are TGTGCCAGCAGTTTATACTCTCCGTCTTACAGTGAAGCTTTCTTT. This sequence encodes CASSLYSPSYSEAFF.

This clonotype was picked up a small number of times. This chain's CDR3 is CASSESRAGVETQYF. The CDR3 DNA sequence: TGTGCCAGCAGTGAATCTAGAGCGGGAGTGGAGACCCAGTACTTC. V usage is TRBV25-1 and J usage is TRBJ2-5; 8 bases match TRBD2. The germline V gene encodes CDR1 MGHDK and CDR2 SYGVNS. The CDR3 covers 15 residues. J was trimmed by 5 bases and V by 1 base; bases with no gene match: 6.

This clonotype was picked up many times. This chain uses TRBV20-1 with TRBJ2-5, with D unresolved. In germline, CDR1 is DFQATT, CDR2 SNEGSKA (reference sequence). This CDR3 region has 13 residues. The ends were cut back, 5 bases at V and 2 bases at J, with 12 bases in the middle. CDR3 in amino acids: CSAYKQRQETQYF. The DNA of the CDR3 is TGCAGTGCTTATAAACAGAGGCAAGAGACCCAGTACTTC.